This TCR beta chain was obtained from a study of T cell repertoires in cytomegalovirus infection. Whole-study context: CMV epitopes that were recently identified and HLA-C-restricted were used alongside well-studied HLA-B-restricted ones. Indications came from public TCR beta signatures; they pointed to CMV infection and to a matching HLA type.

TCRdb analysed the reads with MiXCR anew, one entry per CDR3 protein. The sample carries approximately 76,000 distinct CDR3 sequences, roughly a quarter recorded once. Whole-study results and caveats: Pooled public TCR beta family frequency picked out CMV carriers with the relevant HLA. The ex vivo response showed dominance by HLA-C-restricted CMV-specific TCR beta clonotypes.

Of note for this clonotype: Its target is not known.

This CDR3 is 16 amino acids long. The V gene lost 4 bases and the J gene lost 4 bases, with 16 bases spanning the gap. Per the germline V gene, CDR1 is SGHAT and CDR2 is FQNNGV. The clonotype originates from a human donor in good health (CMV status not recorded). Some clones in this sample may be carry-over from other donors' samples. The chain joins TRBV11-2 to TRBJ2-2; D perhaps matches TRBD2 (6 bases). Sequenced material: CD8+ T cells from cultured PBMCs, taken from culture after CMV antigen stimulation. The CDR3 region has the DNA TGTGCCAGCAGCTGGGGGGTATCGGCCGCCACCGGGGAGCTGTTTTTT. As protein: CASSWGVSAATGELFF.